This TCR beta chain stems from a study of blood T cell repertoires in COVID-19. Study at large: Acute and convalescent COVID-19 samples came from the United States, Italy and Spain. T cells, B-cell-depleted T cells, or PBMCs supplied cDNA or gDNA.

Seattle patients were enrolled while actively infected and followed longitudinally. Germline CDR1 MGHDK, CDR2 SYGVNS. The length of the CDR3 is 17 residues. Unmatched junction bases numbered 6, after V lost 2 bases and J lost 0 bases. In the original processing: Nucleated cell number was recorded as an estimate derived from reference gene primer amplification. Measured with immunoSEQ multiplex PCR; TCRdb has only the in-frame clones, and not every one. V, J and clone size are taken as reported in that table, and D and trimming were inferred from the DNA itself. The sample has about 310,000 clones, around 90% seen once; the top ten hold around 0.93%.

Specimen: peripheral blood. The clonotype originates from a woman aged 35 to 49 with COVID-19, enrolled during active disease. The chain couples TRBV25-1 to TRBJ2-5, with TRBD2 matching over 10 bases. CDR3 protein: CASSERFGLADQETQYF. CDR3 in DNA: TGTGCCAGCAGTGAACGGTTCGGACTAGCGGACCAAGAGACCCAGTACTTC.